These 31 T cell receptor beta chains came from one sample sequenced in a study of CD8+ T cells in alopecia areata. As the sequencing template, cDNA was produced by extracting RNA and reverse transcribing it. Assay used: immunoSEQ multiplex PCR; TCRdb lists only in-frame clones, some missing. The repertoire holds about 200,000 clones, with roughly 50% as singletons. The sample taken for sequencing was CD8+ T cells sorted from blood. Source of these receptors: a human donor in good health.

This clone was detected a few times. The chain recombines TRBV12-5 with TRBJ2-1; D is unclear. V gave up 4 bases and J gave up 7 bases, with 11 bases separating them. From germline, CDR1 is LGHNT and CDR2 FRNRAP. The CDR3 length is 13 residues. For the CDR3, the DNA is TGTGCTAGTGGTTGGTCCGGCCGGAATGAGCAGTTCTTC. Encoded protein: CASGWSGRNEQFF.

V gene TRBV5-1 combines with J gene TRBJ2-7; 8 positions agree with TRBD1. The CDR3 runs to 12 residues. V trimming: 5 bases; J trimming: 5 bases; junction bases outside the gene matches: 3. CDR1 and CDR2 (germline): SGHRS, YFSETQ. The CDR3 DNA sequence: TGCGCCAGCAGACAGGGGGTGGACGAGCAGTACTTC. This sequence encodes CASRQGVDEQYF.

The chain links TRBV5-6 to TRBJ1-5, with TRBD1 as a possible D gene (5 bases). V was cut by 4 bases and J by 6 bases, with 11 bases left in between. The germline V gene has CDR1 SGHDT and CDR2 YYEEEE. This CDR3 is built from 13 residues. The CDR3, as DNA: TGTGCCAGCAGCATGGGGACTCTTCAGCCCCAGCATTTT. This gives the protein CASSMGTLQPQHF. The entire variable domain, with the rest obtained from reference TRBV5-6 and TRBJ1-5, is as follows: DAGVTQSPTHLIKTRGQQVTLRCSPKSGHDTVSWYQQALGQGPQFIFQYYEEEERQRGNFPDRFSGHQFPNYSSELNVNALLLGDSALYLCASSMGTLQPQHFGDGTRLSIL.

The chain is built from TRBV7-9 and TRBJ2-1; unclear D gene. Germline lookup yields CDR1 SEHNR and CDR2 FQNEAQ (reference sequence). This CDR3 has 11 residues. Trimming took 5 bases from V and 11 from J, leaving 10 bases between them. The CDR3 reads CASSPPDKQFF. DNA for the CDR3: TGTGCCAGCAGCCCACCGGATAAGCAGTTCTTC.

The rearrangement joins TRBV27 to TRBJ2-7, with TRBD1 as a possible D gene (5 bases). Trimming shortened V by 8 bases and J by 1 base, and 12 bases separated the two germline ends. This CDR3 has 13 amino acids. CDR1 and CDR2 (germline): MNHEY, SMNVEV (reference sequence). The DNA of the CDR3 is TGTGCCAGCGGCTATACAGGATCCTACGAGCAGTACTTC. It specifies CASGYTGSYEQYF.

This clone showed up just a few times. CDR3 in DNA: TGTGCCAGCAGCTCGACGTTCCGGGACAGGGGCTATGAGCAGTTCTTC. It codes for CASSSTFRDRGYEQFF. This rearrangement joins TRBV28 to TRBJ2-1; 10 nucleotides line up with TRBD1. Germline assignment: CDR1 MDHEN and CDR2 SYDVKM. The CDR3 totals 16 residues. V shed 6 bases, J shed 8 bases, and the junction held 13 bases outside the gene matches.

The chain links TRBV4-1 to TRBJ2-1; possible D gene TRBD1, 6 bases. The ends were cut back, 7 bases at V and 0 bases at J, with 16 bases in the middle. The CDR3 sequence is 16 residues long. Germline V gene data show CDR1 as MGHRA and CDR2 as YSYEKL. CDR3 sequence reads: CASTPVGASSYNEQFF. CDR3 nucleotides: TGCGCCAGCACCCCAGTGGGGGCGAGCTCCTACAATGAGCAGTTCTTC.

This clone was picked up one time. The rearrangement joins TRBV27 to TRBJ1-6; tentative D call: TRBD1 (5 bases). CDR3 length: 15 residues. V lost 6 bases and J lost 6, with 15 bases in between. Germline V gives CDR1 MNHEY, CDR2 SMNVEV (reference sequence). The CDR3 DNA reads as TGTGCCAGCAGCGGGGGAGGGGTAACTAATTCACCCCTCCACTTT. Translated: CASSGGGVTNSPLHF.

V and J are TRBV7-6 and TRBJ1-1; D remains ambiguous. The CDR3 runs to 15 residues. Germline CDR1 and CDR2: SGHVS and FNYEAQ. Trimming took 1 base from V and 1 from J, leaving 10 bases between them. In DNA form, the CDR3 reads TGTGCCAGCAGCTTAGGATTAGGTTCGAACACTGAAGCTTTCTTT. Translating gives CASSLGLGSNTEAFF.

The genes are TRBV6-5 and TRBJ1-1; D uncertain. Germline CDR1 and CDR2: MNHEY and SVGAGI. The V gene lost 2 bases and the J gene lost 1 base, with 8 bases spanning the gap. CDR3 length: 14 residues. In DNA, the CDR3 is TGTGCCAGCAGTTACGGGCGGCGGAACACTGAAGCTTTCTTT. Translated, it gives CASSYGRRNTEAFF.

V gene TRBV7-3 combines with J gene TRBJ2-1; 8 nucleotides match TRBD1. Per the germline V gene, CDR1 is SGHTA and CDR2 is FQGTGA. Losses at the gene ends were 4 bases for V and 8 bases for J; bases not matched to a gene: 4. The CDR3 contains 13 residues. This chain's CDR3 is CASSWTGIDEQFF. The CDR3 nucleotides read TGTGCCAGCAGCTGGACAGGGATCGATGAGCAGTTCTTC.

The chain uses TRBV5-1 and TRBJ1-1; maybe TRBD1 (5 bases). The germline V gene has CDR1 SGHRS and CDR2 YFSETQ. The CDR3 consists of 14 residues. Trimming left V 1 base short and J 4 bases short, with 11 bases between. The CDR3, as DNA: TGCGCCAGCAGCTTGCGGGGCGGGTCCACTGAAGCTTTCTTT. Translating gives CASSLRGGSTEAFF.

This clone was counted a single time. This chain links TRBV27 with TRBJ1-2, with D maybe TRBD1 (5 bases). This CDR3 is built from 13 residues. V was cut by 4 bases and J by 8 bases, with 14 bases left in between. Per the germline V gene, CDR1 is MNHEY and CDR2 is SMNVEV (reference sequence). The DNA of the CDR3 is TGTGCCAGCAGTTCGGGACCATTGGGAGGCTACACCTTC. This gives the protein CASSSGPLGGYTF.

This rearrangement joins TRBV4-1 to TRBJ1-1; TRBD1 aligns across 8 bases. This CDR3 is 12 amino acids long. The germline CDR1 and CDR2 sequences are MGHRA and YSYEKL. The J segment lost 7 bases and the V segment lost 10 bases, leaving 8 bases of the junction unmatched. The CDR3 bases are TGCGCCACCGGATTCGGGACAGGTGAAGCTTTCTTT. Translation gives CATGFGTGEAFF.

Here the CDR3 DNA reads TGTGCCAGCAGCTTCGGGACTAGCGGGCATATCACAGATACGCAGTATTTT. Protein: CASSFGTSGHITDTQYF. V gene TRBV7-9 combines with J gene TRBJ2-3; 12 positions match TRBD2. The CDR3 has 17 amino acids. Trimming cost V 3 bases and J 2 bases; bases outside gene matches: 6. CDR1 and CDR2 from the germline V gene are SEHNR and FQNEAQ (reference sequence). The full variable domain, in which reference TRBV7-9 and TRBJ2-3 provide the parts outside the CDR3, is DTGVSQNPRHKITKRGQNVTFRCDPISEHNRLYWYRQTLGQGPEFLTYFQNEAQLEKSRLLSDRFSAERPKGSFSTLEIQRTEQGDSAMYLCASSFGTSGHITDTQYFGPGTRLTVL.

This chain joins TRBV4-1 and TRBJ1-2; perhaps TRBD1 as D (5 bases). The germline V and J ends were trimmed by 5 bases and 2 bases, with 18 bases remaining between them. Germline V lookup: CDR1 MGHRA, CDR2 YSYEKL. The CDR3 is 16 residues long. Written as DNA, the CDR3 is TGCGCCAGCAGCTTGAGGGGTGAGAGGGCAAACTATGGCTACACCTTC. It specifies CASSLRGERANYGYTF.

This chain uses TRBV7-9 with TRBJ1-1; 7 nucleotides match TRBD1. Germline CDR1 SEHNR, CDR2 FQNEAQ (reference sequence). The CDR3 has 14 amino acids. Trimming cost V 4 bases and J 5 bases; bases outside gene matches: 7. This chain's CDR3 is CASSSNPGGTEAFF. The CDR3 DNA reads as TGTGCCAGCAGCTCAAACCCAGGGGGGACTGAAGCTTTCTTT.

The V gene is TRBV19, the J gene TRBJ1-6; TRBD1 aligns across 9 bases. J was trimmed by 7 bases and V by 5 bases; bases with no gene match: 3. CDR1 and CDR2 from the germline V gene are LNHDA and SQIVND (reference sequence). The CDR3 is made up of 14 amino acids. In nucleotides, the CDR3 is TGTGCCAGTAGTCTCGGACAGGGGAATTCACCCCTCCACTTT. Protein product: CASSLGQGNSPLHF.

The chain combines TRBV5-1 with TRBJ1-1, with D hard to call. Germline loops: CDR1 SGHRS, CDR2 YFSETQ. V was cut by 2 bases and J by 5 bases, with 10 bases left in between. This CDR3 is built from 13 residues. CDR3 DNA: TGCGCCAGCAGCTTCCGCAGACGTACTGAAGCTTTCTTT. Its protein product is CASSFRRRTEAFF.

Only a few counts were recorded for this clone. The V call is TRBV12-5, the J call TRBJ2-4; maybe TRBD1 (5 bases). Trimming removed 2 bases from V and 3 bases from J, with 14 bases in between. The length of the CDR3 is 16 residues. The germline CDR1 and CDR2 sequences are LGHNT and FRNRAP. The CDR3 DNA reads TGTGCTAGTGGTTTGAGGGGCTCAAGGGGCAAAAACATTCAGTACTTC. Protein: CASGLRGSRGKNIQYF.

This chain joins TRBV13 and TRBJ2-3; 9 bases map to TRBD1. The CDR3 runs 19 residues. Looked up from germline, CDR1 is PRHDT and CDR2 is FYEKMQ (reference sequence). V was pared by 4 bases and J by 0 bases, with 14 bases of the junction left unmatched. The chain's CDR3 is CASSSTLKTGTGSTDTQYF. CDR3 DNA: TGTGCCAGCAGCTCGACGTTAAAGACCGGGACAGGGAGCACAGATACGCAGTATTTT.

This chain's CDR3 is CAWSPPEGLQHF. The CDR3 nucleotides read TGTGCCTGGAGTCCCCCTGAGGGTCTCCAGCATTTT. V is TRBV30 and J is TRBJ1-5; unclear D gene. Germline V gives CDR1 GTSNPN, CDR2 SVGIG (reference sequence). V dropped 2 bases and J dropped 12 bases, with 14 bases sitting between them. This CDR3 has 12 amino acids.

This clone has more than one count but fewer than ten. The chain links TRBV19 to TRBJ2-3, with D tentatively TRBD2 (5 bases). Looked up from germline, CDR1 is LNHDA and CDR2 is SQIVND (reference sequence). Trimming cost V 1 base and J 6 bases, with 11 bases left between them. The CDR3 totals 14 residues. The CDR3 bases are TGTGCCAGTAGTATAGGAGTTAGCGAGGATACGCAGTATTTT. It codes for CASSIGVSEDTQYF. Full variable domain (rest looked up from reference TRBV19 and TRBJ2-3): DGGITQSPKYLFRKEGQNVTLSCEQNLNHDAMYWYRQDPGQGLRLIYYSQIVNDFQKGDIAEGYSVSREKKESFPLTVTSAQKNPTAFYLCASSIGVSEDTQYFGPGTRLTVL.

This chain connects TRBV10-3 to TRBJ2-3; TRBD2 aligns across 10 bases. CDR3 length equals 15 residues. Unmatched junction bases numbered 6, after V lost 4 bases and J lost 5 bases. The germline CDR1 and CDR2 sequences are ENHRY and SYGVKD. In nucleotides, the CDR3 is TGTGCCATCAGTGGTCTAGCGGGGGCCGGAGATACGCAGTATTTT. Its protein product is CAISGLAGAGDTQYF.

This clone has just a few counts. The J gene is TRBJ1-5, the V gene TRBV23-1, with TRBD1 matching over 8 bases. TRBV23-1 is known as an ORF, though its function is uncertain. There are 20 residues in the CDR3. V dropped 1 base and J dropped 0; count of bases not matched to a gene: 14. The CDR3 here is CASSQFRPRDRYCSNQPQHF. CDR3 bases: TGCGCCAGCAGTCAATTCCGTCCCCGGGACAGGTACTGTAGCAATCAGCCCCAGCATTTT.

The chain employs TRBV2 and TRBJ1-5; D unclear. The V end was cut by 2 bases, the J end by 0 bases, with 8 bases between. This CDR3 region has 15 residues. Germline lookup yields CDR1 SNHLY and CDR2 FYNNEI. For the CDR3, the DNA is TGTGCCAGCAGTGAATTCCAGGTTAGCAATCAGCCCCAGCATTTT. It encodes CASSEFQVSNQPQHF.

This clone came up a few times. The CDR3 DNA follows: TGTGCCAGCAGCTGGGGGACTAGCGGGGGTACAGATACGCAGTATTTT. It codes for CASSWGTSGGTDTQYF. V is TRBV5-6 and J is TRBJ2-3; 14 positions agree with TRBD2. This CDR3 has 16 residues. V shed 3 bases, J shed 3 bases, and the junction held 3 bases outside the gene matches. Germline CDR1 reads SGHDT; CDR2 reads YYEEEE.

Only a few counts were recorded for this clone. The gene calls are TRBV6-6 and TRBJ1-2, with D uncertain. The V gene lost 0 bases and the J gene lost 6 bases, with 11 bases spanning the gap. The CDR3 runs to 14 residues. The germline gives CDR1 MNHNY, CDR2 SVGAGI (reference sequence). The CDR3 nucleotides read TGTGCCAGCAGTTACTCCGGACGCGACGATGGCTACACCTTC. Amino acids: CASSYSGRDDGYTF.

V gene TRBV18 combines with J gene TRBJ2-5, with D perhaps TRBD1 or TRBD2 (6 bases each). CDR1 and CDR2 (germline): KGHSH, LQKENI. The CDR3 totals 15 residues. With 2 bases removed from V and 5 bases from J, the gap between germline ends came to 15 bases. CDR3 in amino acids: CASSPEGGSGETQYF. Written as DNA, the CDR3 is TGTGCCAGCTCACCAGAGGGGGGATCCGGTGAGACCCAGTACTTC.

The CDR3 is CATSRDNRARRESNQPQHF. CDR3 in DNA: TGTGCCACCAGCAGAGATAACAGGGCCCGGCGGGAAAGCAATCAGCCCCAGCATTTT. The chain carries TRBV15 and TRBJ1-5; D possibly corresponds to TRBD1 (6 bases). CDR3 length: 19 amino acids. Germline lookup yields CDR1 LNHNV and CDR2 YYDKDF (reference sequence). Trimming stripped 0 bases from V and 1 base from J, with 19 bases between.

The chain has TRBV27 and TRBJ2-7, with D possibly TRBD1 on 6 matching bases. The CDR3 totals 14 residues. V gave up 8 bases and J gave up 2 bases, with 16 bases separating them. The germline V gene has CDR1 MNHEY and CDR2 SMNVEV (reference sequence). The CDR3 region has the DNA TGTGCCAGCCGCCCATGGGACATACCCTACGAGCAGTACTTC. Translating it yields CASRPWDIPYEQYF.